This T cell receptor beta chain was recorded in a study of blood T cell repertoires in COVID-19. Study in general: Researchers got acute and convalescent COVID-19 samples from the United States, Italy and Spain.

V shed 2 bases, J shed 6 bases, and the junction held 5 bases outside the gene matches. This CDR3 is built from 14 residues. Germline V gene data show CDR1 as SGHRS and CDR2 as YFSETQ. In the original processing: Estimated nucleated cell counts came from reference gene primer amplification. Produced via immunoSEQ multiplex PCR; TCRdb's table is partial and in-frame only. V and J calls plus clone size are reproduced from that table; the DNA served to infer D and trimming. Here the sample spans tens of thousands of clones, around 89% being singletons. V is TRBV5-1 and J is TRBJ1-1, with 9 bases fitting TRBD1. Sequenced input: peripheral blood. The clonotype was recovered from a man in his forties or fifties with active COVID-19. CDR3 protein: CASSFRDRDSEAFF. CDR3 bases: TGCGCCAGCAGCTTTAGGGACAGGGACTCTGAAGCTTTCTTT.